There are a few counts of the clone carrying this T cell receptor beta chain. V lost 3 bases, J lost 10 bases, and 19 bases stayed unmatched. Germline V gene lookup returns CDR1 MNHEY and CDR2 SMNVEV (reference sequence). The length of the CDR3 is 17 residues. The sample originates from a study of blood T cell repertoires in COVID-19. Overall study: The United States, Italy and Spain were the sources of the acute and convalescent COVID-19 samples. Nucleic acid was either cDNA or gDNA, and it came from T cells, B-cell-depleted T cells, or PBMCs.

Original methodology: Nucleated cell number was recorded as an estimate derived from reference gene primer amplification. Generated by immunoSEQ multiplex PCR, the TCRdb table keeps only in-frame clones and is missing some. V, J and clone size were drawn from that table, and D and trimming were deduced from the DNA. The sample consists of 320,000 or so clones, about 85% of them appearing once. The sequence came from a woman aged 25 to 39 who had been exposed to COVID-19. V is TRBV27 and J is TRBJ2-7; TRBD2 agrees at 9 bases. The sequenced sample was PBMCs or T cells enriched from blood (not recorded which). The CDR3 loop is CASSFLSSPGLAAGQYF. The CDR3 DNA reads TGTGCCAGCAGTTTTCTTTCTTCTCCGGGACTAGCCGCGGGACAGTACTTC.